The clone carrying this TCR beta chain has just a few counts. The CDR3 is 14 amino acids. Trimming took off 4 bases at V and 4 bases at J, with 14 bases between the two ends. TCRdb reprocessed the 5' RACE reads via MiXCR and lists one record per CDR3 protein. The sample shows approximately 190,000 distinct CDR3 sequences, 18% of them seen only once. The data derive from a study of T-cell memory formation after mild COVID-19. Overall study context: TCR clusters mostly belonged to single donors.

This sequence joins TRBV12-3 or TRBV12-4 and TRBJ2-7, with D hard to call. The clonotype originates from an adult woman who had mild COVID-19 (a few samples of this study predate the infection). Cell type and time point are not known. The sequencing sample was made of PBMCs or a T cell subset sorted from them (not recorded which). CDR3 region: CASSSRIPGYEQYF. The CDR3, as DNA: TGTGCCAGCAGTTCGAGGATCCCCGGGTACGAGCAGTACTTC.